This T cell receptor beta chain was profiled in a study of blood T cell repertoires in COVID-19. Background on the study: Both acute and convalescent COVID-19 samples were obtained from the United States, Italy and Spain. The analysed material was cDNA or gDNA that came from T cells, B-cell-depleted T cells, or PBMCs.

Original processing notes: Cell counts per sample came from amplifying reference gene primers. Sequencing used immunoSEQ multiplex PCR; TCRdb keeps in-frame clones, though not all of them. V and J calls and clone size are as listed in that table; D and trimming were resolved from the DNA. The sample lists 50,000 to 75,000 clones; roughly 86% were seen once. V gave up 3 bases and J gave up 6 bases, with 10 bases separating them. This CDR3 has 13 amino acids. Germline lookup yields CDR1 SGHTA and CDR2 FQGNSA. This chain uses TRBV7-2 with TRBJ2-3, with unresolved D. The clonotype originates from a man aged 55 to 69 with acute or convalescent COVID-19. The sample taken for sequencing was peripheral blood. The chain's CDR3 is CASSFKAFDTQYF. The CDR3, as DNA: TGTGCCAGCAGCTTTAAAGCCTTCGATACGCAGTATTTT.